This T cell receptor beta chain appears in the sequencing data of a study of neurological immune-mediated disorders. This clonotype has ten or more counts. The CDR3 runs 16 residues. CDR1 is SGHAT and CDR2 is FQNNGV in the germline V gene. V shed 3 bases, J shed 4 bases, and the junction held 7 bases outside the gene matches. TCRdb re-called the 5' RACE reads through MiXCR, storing one row per CDR3 protein. Here the sample spans 45,000 to 55,000 distinct CDR3 sequences, around 3.5% being singletons. The chain couples TRBV11-2 to TRBJ2-5; 11 bases fit TRBD1. Material for sequencing was PBMCs. This TCR was recovered from a man in his forties or fifties with multiple sclerosis. The CDR3 DNA reads TGTGCCAGCAGCTTGGGGACAGGGGGTTTTGGAGAGACCCAGTACTTC. Amino acid sequence: CASSLGTGGFGETQYF.